The 13 T cell receptor beta chains presented below share a single source sample, sequenced in a study of T cells after posttransplantation cyclophosphamide. TCRdb's table, derived via immunoSEQ multiplex PCR, lists solely in-frame clones and lacks some. The table has some 53,000 clones, about 86% seen once. Source material: PBMCs. Receptor source: a man in his thirties or forties with a blood cancer, CMV-positive, and with a related stem cell donor.

CDR3 bases: TGCGCCAGCAGCTTGGGGCGGGCCATCCAAGAGACCCAGTACTTC. Protein: CASSLGRAIQETQYF. The V and J genes are TRBV5-1 and TRBJ2-5; a weak D match, TRBD2 (5 bases). The CDR3 has 15 residues. V was shortened by 0 bases and J by 1 base, with 10 bases between the two germline ends. In germline, CDR1 is SGHRS, CDR2 YFSETQ.

This sequence joins TRBV5-6 and TRBJ2-5; D unresolved. This CDR3 spans 18 amino acids. CDR1 and CDR2 (germline): SGHDT, YYEEEE. The V end was cut by 0 bases, the J end by 5 bases, with 23 bases between. The CDR3: CASSLGGRQSGIGETQYF. The DNA of the CDR3 is TGTGCCAGCAGCTTGGGAGGCCGGCAATCGGGTATTGGGGAGACCCAGTACTTC.

The chain combines TRBV11-2 with TRBJ2-3; the match to TRBD2 covers 8 bases. The V gene end was trimmed by 0 bases and the J gene end by 0 bases; junction bases not matched to a gene: 2. This CDR3 has 16 residues. The V gene's germline CDR1 is SGHAT and CDR2 FQNNGV. DNA of the CDR3: TGTGCCAGCAGCTTAGAAGCGGGAGCTAGCACAGATACGCAGTATTTT. Its translation is CASSLEAGASTDTQYF.

V and J are TRBV7-2 and TRBJ2-4; 10 nucleotides match TRBD1. The CDR3 has 19 residues. CDR1 and CDR2 (germline): SGHTA, FQGNSA. The V and J ends lost 1 base and 7 bases, in that order; junction bases with no gene match: 16. CDR3: CASSLGLSLGQGFQNIQYF. The CDR3 DNA is TGTGCCAGCAGCTTAGGTCTTAGTTTGGGACAGGGGTTTCAGAACATTCAGTACTTC.

The genes are TRBV2 and TRBJ2-7; 9 positions agree with TRBD1. Germline CDR1 SNHLY, CDR2 FYNNEI. V gave up 8 bases and J gave up 0 bases; unmatched junction bases: 5. CDR3 length equals 14 residues. CDR3 region: CASEGDRASYEQYF. CDR3 sequence (DNA): TGTGCCAGCGAGGGGGACAGGGCCTCCTACGAGCAGTACTTC.

The rearrangement joins TRBV27 to TRBJ2-7; 8 bases map to TRBD1. Germline-derived CDR1 and CDR2 are MNHEY and SMNVEV (reference sequence). The CDR3 is 16 residues long. V lost 2 bases and J lost 5; bases outside the gene matches: 11. The CDR3 DNA sequence: TGTGCCAGCAGTTTAGTTGCCAGGACAGGGATTAACGAGCAGTACTTC. It encodes CASSLVARTGINEQYF.

This chain connects TRBV30 to TRBJ1-1; TRBD1 aligns across 11 bases. V shed 7 bases, J shed 0 bases, and the junction held 4 bases outside the gene matches. Germline values: CDR1 GTSNPN, CDR2 SVGIG (reference sequence). This CDR3 comprises 14 residues. The CDR3 reads CALGQGALNTEAFF. CDR3 bases: TGTGCCTTAGGACAGGGGGCACTGAACACTGAAGCTTTCTTT.

J is TRBJ2-1 and V is TRBV7-2, with TRBD2 matching over 9 bases. The V segment lost 5 bases and the J segment 8 bases; nucleotides outside the gene matches: 10. The germline gives CDR1 SGHTA, CDR2 FQGNSA. The CDR3 contains 15 residues. The CDR3 DNA is TGTGCCAGCAGCCTTCGGACTAGCGTAGGTGATGAGCAGTTCTTC. Translation gives CASSLRTSVGDEQFF.

There are a few counts of this clone. The chain uses TRBV18 and TRBJ1-5; D is unresolved. The CDR3 is 13 amino acids. Germline values: CDR1 KGHSH, CDR2 LQKENI. Trimming took 5 bases from V and 1 from J, leaving 6 bases between them. DNA for the CDR3: TGTGCCAGCTCAGCGGGGAGCAATCAGCCCCAGCATTTT. Amino acids: CASSAGSNQPQHF.

The chain joins TRBV7-9 to TRBJ2-7; D gene uncertain. CDR1 and CDR2 (germline): SEHNR, FQNEAQ (reference sequence). The germline V and J ends were trimmed by 1 base and 2 bases, with 6 bases remaining between them. This CDR3 is 13 amino acids long. This CDR3 is CASSLVGPYEQYF. CDR3 bases: TGTGCCAGCAGCTTAGTTGGGCCCTACGAGCAGTACTTC. The full variable domain, rest sourced from reference TRBV7-9 and TRBJ2-7, is DTGVSQNPRHKITKRGQNVTFRCDPISEHNRLYWYRQTLGQGPEFLTYFQNEAQLEKSRLLSDRFSAERPKGSFSTLEIQRTEQGDSAMYLCASSLVGPYEQYFGPGTRLTVT.

In its sample, this clone was seen once. The V call is TRBV15, the J call TRBJ1-1; 9 bases map to TRBD1. The CDR3 runs 13 residues. Germline values: CDR1 LNHNV, CDR2 YYDKDF (reference sequence). The J segment lost 4 bases and the V segment lost 9 bases, leaving 6 bases of the junction unmatched. CDR3 protein: CATTGQGSTEAFF. The CDR3 bases are TGTGCCACGACGGGACAGGGTTCCACTGAAGCTTTCTTT.

This chain links TRBV7-9 with TRBJ2-1; D unclear. Trimming removed 2 bases from V and 12 bases from J, with 14 bases in between. In germline, CDR1 is SEHNR, CDR2 FQNEAQ (reference sequence). The CDR3 is 13 amino acids. Written as DNA, the CDR3 is TGTGCCAGCAGCTTAATGAGCTCCGAGCGGCAGTTCTTC. Encoded protein: CASSLMSSERQFF.

The V and J genes are TRBV7-8 and TRBJ2-7; 8 bases are shared with TRBD1. V shed 5 bases and J 2 bases; nucleotides not matched to a gene: 8. Germline values: CDR1 SGHVS, CDR2 FQNEAQ. CDR3 length equals 15 residues. The CDR3 DNA follows: TGTGCCAGCAGCCCCTCAGGGGGCTCCACCTACGAGCAGTACTTC. Its translation is CASSPSGGSTYEQYF.